The clone carrying this T cell receptor (beta chain) turned up a few times. Its antigen is still unknown. The record originates from a study of early T cells in non-severe SARS-CoV-2 infection. Study overall: The chains were unpaired, and the sequenced material was bulk RNA from unsorted whole blood.

Study results and limitations: CD4 and private specificities were missed by VDJdb matching, which favored anti-spike CD8 responses.

This CDR3 has 14 residues. V lost 4 bases to trimming and J lost 8 bases; unmatched junction nucleotides: 5. Germline CDR1 reads SGHAT; CDR2 reads FQNNGV. Separate cDNA molecules each had unique molecular identifiers attached to them. TCRdb recomputed calls from the 5' RACE reads with MiXCR, one row per CDR3 protein. The sample has about 27,000 distinct CDR3 sequences, 5% to 6.5% seen once. Material for sequencing was whole blood. The gene calls are TRBV11-2 and TRBJ2-1, with TRBD2 identical over 10 bases. The sequence came from an adult who was a healthcare worker with PCR-confirmed SARS-CoV-2 infection or an uninfected control (not recorded which). The CDR3 DNA is TGTGCCAGCAGCTCCCGAGCGGGGGGGGATGAGCAGTTCTTC. Encoded protein: CASSSRAGGDEQFF.